This TCR beta chain comes out of a study of early T cells in non-severe SARS-CoV-2 infection. Study at large: Bulk RNA isolated from unsorted whole blood underwent sequencing; chains were not paired. Points from the study as a whole: The VDJdb matching leaned toward anti-spike CD8 responses and overlooked private and CD4 specificities.

In this sample, this clonotype turned up many times. Its antigen is not identified. Unique molecular identifiers (one per individual cDNA molecule) were attached. TCRdb re-called the 5' RACE reads with MiXCR, one entry per CDR3 protein. The sample contains about 67,000 distinct CDR3 sequences, under 14% of which appear only once. The J segment lost 8 bases and the V segment lost 0 bases, leaving 3 bases of the junction unmatched. The V gene's germline CDR1 is SGDLS and CDR2 YYNGEE. CDR3 length: 15 amino acids. This rearrangement joins TRBV9 to TRBJ2-1; 12 positions agree with TRBD2. Sequencing was done on a sample of whole blood. The receptor was derived from an adult who was a healthcare worker with PCR-confirmed SARS-CoV-2 infection or an uninfected control (not recorded which). CDR3 amino acids: CASSVGLAGEYEQFF. CDR3 sequence (DNA): TGTGCCAGCAGCGTAGGACTAGCGGGAGAGTATGAGCAGTTCTTC.